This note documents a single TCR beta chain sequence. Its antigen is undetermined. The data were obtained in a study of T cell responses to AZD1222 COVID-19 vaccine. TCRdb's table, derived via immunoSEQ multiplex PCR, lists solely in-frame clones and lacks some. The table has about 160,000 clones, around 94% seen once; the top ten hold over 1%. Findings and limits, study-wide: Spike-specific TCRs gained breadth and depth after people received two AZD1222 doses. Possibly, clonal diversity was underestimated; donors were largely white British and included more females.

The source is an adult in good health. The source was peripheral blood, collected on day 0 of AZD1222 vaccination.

In DNA, the CDR3 is TGTGCCAGCAGCCCGTACTTAGTATCCGGGGAGCTGTTTTTT. Translating gives CASSPYLVSGELFF. The chain joins TRBV7-3 to TRBJ2-2; no firm D call. Germline CDR1 reads SGHTA; CDR2 reads FQGTGA. The CDR3 is 14 residues long. Trimming removed 5 bases at V and 6 bases at J, with 13 bases between.